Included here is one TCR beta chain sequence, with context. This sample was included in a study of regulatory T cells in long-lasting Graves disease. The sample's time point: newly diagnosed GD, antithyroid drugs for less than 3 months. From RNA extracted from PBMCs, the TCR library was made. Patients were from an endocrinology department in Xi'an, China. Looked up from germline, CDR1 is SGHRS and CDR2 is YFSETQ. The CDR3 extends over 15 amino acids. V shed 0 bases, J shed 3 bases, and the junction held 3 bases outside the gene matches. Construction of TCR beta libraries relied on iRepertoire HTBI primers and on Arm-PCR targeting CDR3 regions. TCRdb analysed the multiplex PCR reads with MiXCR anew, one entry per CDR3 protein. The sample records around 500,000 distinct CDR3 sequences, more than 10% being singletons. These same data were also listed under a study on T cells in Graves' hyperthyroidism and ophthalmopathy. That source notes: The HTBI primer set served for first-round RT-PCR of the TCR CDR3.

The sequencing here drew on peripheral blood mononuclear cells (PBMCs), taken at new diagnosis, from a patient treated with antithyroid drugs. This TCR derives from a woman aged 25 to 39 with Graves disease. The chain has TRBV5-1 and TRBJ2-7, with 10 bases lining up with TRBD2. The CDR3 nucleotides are TGCGCCAGCAGCTTGGCTAGCGGGAGCGGCTACGAGCAGTACTTC. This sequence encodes CASSLASGSGYEQYF.